Listed below are T cell receptor beta chains from one sample, sequenced in a study of cytomegalovirus exposure and HLA in healthy donors. Generated by immunoSEQ multiplex PCR, the TCRdb table keeps only in-frame clones and is missing some. Here the sample spans around 160,000 clones, 75% to 90% being singletons. The sequencing sample was made of PBMCs. The receptors stem from a human donor in good health. Both conserved end residues are part of each CDR3. The D gene is left open where the match is weak. Expanded clones are given a class, and other clones once, few, many or no size at all.

>TRBJ2-3|.|TRBV7-2|TRBD1
CASSTNRGITDTQYF
TGTGCCAGCAGCACCAACAGGGGAATCACAGATACGCAGTATTTT
>TRBJ2-7|few|TRBV15|.
CATSRDFGYEQYF
TGTGCCACCAGCAGAGATTTCGGGTACGAGCAGTACTTC
>TRBJ1-4|few|TRBV5-1|TRBD1
CASSLGTGAREKLFF
TGCGCCAGCAGCTTGGGGACAGGGGCTCGTGAAAAACTGTTTTTT
>TRBJ1-2|.|TRBV19|TRBD1
CASSPGGQGGNYGYTF
TGTGCCAGTAGTCCCGGAGGACAGGGGGGAAACTATGGCTACACCTTC
>TRBJ2-7|few|TRBV7-8|.
CASSPDTFYEQYF
TGTGCCAGCAGCCCAGACACATTCTACGAGCAGTACTTC
>TRBJ2-7|.|TRBV6-1|.
CASKKGQSSYEQYF
TGTGCCAGCAAGAAAGGACAGTCCTCCTACGAGCAGTACTTC
>TRBJ2-2|.|TRBV6-5|.
CASSPSRPTGELFF
TGTGCCAGCAGCCCTAGCCGCCCCACCGGGGAGCTGTTTTTT
>TRBJ2-5|.|TRBV29-1|.
CSVVPGEETQYF
TGCAGCGTTGTCCCAGGGGAAGAGACCCAGTACTTC
>TRBJ2-2|.|TRBV9|.
CASTAGVAELRTGELFF
TGTGCCAGCACCGCCGGGGTGGCGGAACTACGGACCGGGGAGCTGTTTTTT
>TRBJ2-2|.|TRBV5-1|.
CASSLDGIGELFF
TGCGCCAGCAGCTTGGACGGGATCGGGGAGCTGTTTTTT
>TRBJ2-1|.|TRBV7-6|.
CASSLGGGRRVRNEQFF
TGTGCCAGCAGCTTAGGGGGGGGGCGAAGGGTGCGCAATGAGCAGTTCTTC
>TRBJ2-2|.|TRBV7-2|.
CASSLPRKELFF
TGTGCCAGCAGCCTACCTCGAAAGGAGCTGTTTTTT
>TRBJ2-2|.|TRBV9|TRBD2
CASSVSGGASFTGELFF
TGTGCCAGCAGCGTGAGCGGGGGAGCCTCTTTCACCGGGGAGCTGTTTTTT
>TRBJ2-3|.|TRBV11-3|TRBD2
CASSLSSGGRTDTQYF
TGTGCCAGCAGCTTATCTAGCGGGGGACGAACAGATACGCAGTATTTT
>TRBJ2-1|.|TRBV27|TRBD1
CASCSGTGGYNEQFF
TGTGCCAGCTGCTCCGGGACAGGGGGCTACAATGAGCAGTTCTTC
>TRBJ1-1|few|TRBV6-5|.
CASSYDSEAFF
TGTGCCAGCAGTTACGACAGTGAAGCTTTCTTT
>TRBJ1-5|.|TRBV6-1|.
CASSEREGQPQHF
TGTGCCAGCAGTGAAAGGGAGGGCCAGCCCCAGCATTTT
>TRBJ1-3|.|TRBV13|TRBD1
CASSFGTGGYFAGNTIYF
TGTGCCAGCAGCTTTGGGACAGGGGGTTACTTCGCGGGAAACACCATATATTTT